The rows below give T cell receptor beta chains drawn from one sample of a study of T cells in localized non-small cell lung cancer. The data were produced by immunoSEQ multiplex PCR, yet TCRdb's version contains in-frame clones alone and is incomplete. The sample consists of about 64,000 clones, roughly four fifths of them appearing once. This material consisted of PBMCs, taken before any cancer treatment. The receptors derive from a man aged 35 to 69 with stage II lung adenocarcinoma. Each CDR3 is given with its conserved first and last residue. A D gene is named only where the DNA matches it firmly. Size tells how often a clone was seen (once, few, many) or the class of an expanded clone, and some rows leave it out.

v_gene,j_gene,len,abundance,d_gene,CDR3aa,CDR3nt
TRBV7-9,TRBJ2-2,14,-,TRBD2,CASPSRGRAGELFF,TGTGCCAGCCCCAGTCGGGGGAGGGCCGGGGAGCTGTTTTTT
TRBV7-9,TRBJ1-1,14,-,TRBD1,CASSSRDRADEAFF,TGTGCCAGCAGCTCACGGGACAGGGCCGATGAAGCTTTCTTT
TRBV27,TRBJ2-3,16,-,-,CASSFALAQSTDTQYF,TGTGCCAGCAGTTTTGCTCTAGCGCAGAGCACAGATACGCAGTATTTT
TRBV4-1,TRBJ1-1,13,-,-,CASSPSANTEAFF,TGCGCCAGCAGCCCCTCGGCGAACACTGAAGCTTTCTTT
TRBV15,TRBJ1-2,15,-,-,CATSRDLGGAYGYTF,TGTGCCACCAGCAGAGATTTGGGGGGGGCCTATGGCTACACCTTC
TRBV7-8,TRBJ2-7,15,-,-,CASSQGTRGFYEQYF,TGTGCCAGCAGCCAGGGCACAAGGGGTTTCTACGAGCAGTACTTC
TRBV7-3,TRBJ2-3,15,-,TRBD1,CASSLGQGNTDTQYF,TGTGCCAGCAGCTTAGGACAGGGGAACACAGATACGCAGTATTTT
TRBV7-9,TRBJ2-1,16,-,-,CASSLNSPRGGNEQFF,TGTGCCAGCAGCTTAAATAGTCCCCGTGGGGGCAATGAGCAGTTCTTC
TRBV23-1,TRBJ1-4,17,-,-,CASSQSLPTVTSEKLFF,TGCGCCAGCAGTCAATCCCTCCCAACGGTGACCTCTGAAAAACTGTTTTTT
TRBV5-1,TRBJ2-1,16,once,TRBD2,CASSLEGTSGYNEQFF,TGCGCCAGCAGCTTGGAAGGGACTAGCGGGTACAATGAGCAGTTCTTC
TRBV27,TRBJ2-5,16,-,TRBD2,CASSFGLAGGTETQYF,TGTGCCAGCAGTTTTGGGCTAGCGGGAGGTACGGAGACCCAGTACTTC
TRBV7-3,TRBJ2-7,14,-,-,CASSPTGGSYEQYF,TGTGCCAGCAGCCCGACAGGAGGATCCTACGAGCAGTACTTC
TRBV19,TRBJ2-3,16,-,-,CASSIVVLGGADTQYF,TGTGCCAGTAGTATAGTAGTCCTAGGGGGAGCCGATACGCAGTATTTT
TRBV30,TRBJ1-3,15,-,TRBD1,CAWRVPGGRRNTIYF,TGTGCCTGGAGGGTACCAGGGGGTCGTAGAAACACCATATATTTT
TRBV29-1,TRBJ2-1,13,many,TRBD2,CSVGTSGIDEQFF,TGCAGCGTCGGGACTAGCGGGATCGATGAGCAGTTCTTC
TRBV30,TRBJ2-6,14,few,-,CAWGGSSGANVLTF,TGTGCCTGGGGGGGGAGCTCTGGGGCCAACGTCCTGACTTTC
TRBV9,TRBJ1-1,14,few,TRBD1,CASSAGQMNTEAFF,TGTGCCAGCAGCGCGGGACAGATGAACACTGAAGCTTTCTTT
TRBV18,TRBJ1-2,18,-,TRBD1,CASSPGLGTGGADYGYTF,TGTGCCAGCTCACCAGGGCTGGGGACAGGGGGCGCGGACTATGGCTACACCTTC
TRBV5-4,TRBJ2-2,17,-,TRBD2,CASSLDTGTSENGELFF,TGTGCCAGCAGCTTGGACACGGGGACTAGCGAGAACGGGGAGCTGTTTTTT
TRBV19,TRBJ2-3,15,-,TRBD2,CASSVTSGRTDTQYF,TGTGCCAGTAGTGTAACTAGCGGGAGAACAGATACGCAGTATTTT
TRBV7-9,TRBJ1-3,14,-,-,CASSLETAGNTIYF,TGTGCCAGCAGCTTAGAGACAGCTGGAAACACCATATATTTT
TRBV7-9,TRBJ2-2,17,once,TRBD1,CASSSRDLQGATGELFF,TGTGCCAGCAGCTCGAGGGACCTACAGGGGGCCACCGGGGAGCTGTTTTTT
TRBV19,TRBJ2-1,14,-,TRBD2,CASSKGLTYNEQFF,TGTGCCAGTAGTAAGGGACTAACCTACAATGAGCAGTTCTTC
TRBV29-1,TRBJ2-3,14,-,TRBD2,CSVALAGAKDTQYF,TGCAGCGTGGCACTAGCGGGAGCGAAAGATACGCAGTATTTT
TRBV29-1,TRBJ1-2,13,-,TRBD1,CSVDSGQGYGYTF,TGCAGCGTTGACAGCGGACAGGGGTATGGCTACACCTTC
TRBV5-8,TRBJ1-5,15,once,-,CASSLGAVSNQPQHF,TGTGCCAGCAGCTTGGGCGCAGTTAGCAATCAGCCCCAGCATTTT
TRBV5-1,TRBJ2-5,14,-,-,CASSLWGRQETQYF,TGCGCCAGCAGCTTGTGGGGCCGGCAAGAGACCCAGTACTTC
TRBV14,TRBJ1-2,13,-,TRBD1,CASSPDRNYGYTF,TGTGCCAGCAGCCCGGACAGGAACTATGGCTACACCTTC
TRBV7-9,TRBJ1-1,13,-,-,CASSPGQNTEAFF,TGTGCCAGCAGCCCGGGACAGAACACTGAAGCTTTCTTT
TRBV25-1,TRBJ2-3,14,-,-,CASSEFDYTDTQYF,TGTGCCAGCAGTGAATTTGACTACACAGATACGCAGTATTTT
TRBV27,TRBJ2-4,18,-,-,CASNQTAGALTSRNIQYF,TGTGCCAGCAACCAAACGGCGGGGGCTCTCACGTCGCGAAACATTCAGTACTTC
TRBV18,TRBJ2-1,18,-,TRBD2,CASSPQGLAGGSYNEQFF,TGTGCCAGCTCACCACAGGGACTAGCGGGAGGTTCCTACAATGAGCAGTTCTTC
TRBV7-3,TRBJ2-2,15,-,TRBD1,CASSPGQGLTGELFF,TGTGCCAGCAGCCCCGGACAGGGGTTGACCGGGGAGCTGTTTTTT
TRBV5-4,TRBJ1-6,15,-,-,CASRIVGAYNSPLHF,TGTGCCAGCAGGATAGTAGGTGCCTATAATTCACCCCTCCACTTT
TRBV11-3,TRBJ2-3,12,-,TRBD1,CASSAPGQGQYF,TGTGCCAGCAGCGCACCGGGACAGGGGCAGTATTTT
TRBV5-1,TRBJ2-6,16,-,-,CASSLEGSSGANVLTF,TGCGCCAGCAGCTTGGAGGGCAGCTCTGGGGCCAACGTCCTGACTTTC
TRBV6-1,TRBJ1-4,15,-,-,CASTRGPTTNEKLFF,TGTGCCAGCACCAGAGGACCGACAACTAATGAAAAACTGTTTTTT
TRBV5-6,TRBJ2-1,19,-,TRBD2,CASSLVDRGRSGREGEQFF,TGTGCCAGCAGCTTGGTTGACAGGGGAAGAAGCGGGAGGGAAGGTGAGCAGTTCTTC
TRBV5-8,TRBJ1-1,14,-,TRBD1,CASRFRADREEAFF,TGTGCCAGCAGGTTCCGTGCCGACAGGGAGGAAGCTTTCTTT
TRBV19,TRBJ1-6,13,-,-,CASSISLDSPLHF,TGTGCCAGTAGTATAAGTTTGGATTCACCCCTCCACTTT
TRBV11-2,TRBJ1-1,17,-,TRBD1,CASSLGPQQGAGTEAFF,TGTGCCAGCAGCCTCGGCCCCCAACAGGGGGCCGGGACTGAAGCTTTCTTT
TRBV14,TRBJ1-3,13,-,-,CASSRTAEYTIYF,TGTGCCAGCAGCAGGACCGCGGAGTACACCATATATTTT